Included here is one TCR beta chain sequence, with context. The antigen remains unidentified. V lost 1 base and J lost 4; bases outside the gene matches: 12. Germline lookup yields CDR1 MNHEY and CDR2 SMNVEV (reference sequence). The CDR3 has 17 amino acids. These data originate in a study of cytomegalovirus exposure and HLA in healthy donors. Broader study findings: Cytomegalovirus status, reportedly, was diagnosed with high specificity and sensitivity by the classifier. The study put 150 or so TCR beta chains on its list as cytomegalovirus-associated. Most TCR sequences were seen very rarely across donors, but some public TCRs occurred in many. A few CMV-associated chains were confirmed in vitro to be specific for CMV antigens.

Repertoires were generated with immunoSEQ multiplex PCR, while TCRdb's copy carries only in-frame clones and drops some. The top ten hold less than 5.5% of the sample, which has about 140,000 clones, 80% to 90% seen once. The chain carries TRBV27 and TRBJ1-2; 7 bases agree with TRBD1. The sequenced sample consisted of PBMCs. The source of this sequence is a man aged 18 to 35 in good health and CMV-seropositive. CDR3 nucleotides: TGTGCCAGCAGTTTATTCGGGGACAGCATCAACCTCTATGGCTACACCTTC. Amino acid sequence: CASSLFGDSINLYGYTF.